Shown below are 14 T cell receptor beta chains from a single sample sequenced in a study of PD-1 blockade in classical Hodgkin lymphoma. Every patient was affected by relapse after autologous stem cell transplantation, while exposure to brentuximab vedotin was not uniform. TCRdb's copy holds only in-frame clones and misses some; the assay was immunoSEQ multiplex PCR. The sample contains nearly 55,000 clones, more than 65% of which appear only once. The material sequenced was peripheral blood mononuclear cells (PBMCs), taken at baseline. The receptors derive from a human donor with classical Hodgkin lymphoma.

CDR3 residues: CASSLDTYNEQFF. Here the CDR3 DNA reads TGTGCCAGCTCACTGGACACATACAATGAGCAGTTCTTC. The V and J genes are TRBV18 and TRBJ2-1; D is possibly TRBD1 (5 bases). Per germline, CDR1 KGHSH and CDR2 LQKENI. The CDR3 has 13 amino acids. V shed 4 bases and J shed 4 bases, with 8 bases lying between them. The variable domain in full, with the rest retrieved from reference TRBV18 and TRBJ2-1, is NAGVMQNPRHLVRRRGQEARLRCSPMKGHSHVYWYRQLPEEGLKFMVYLQKENIIDESGMPKERFSAEFPKEGPSILRIQQVVRGDSAAYFCASSLDTYNEQFFGPGTRLTVL.

V usage is TRBV7-9 and J usage is TRBJ1-3; the match to TRBD1 covers 7 bases. The CDR3 has 16 amino acids. V was clipped by 2 bases and J by 0 bases; unmatched bases: 4. The germline CDR1 and CDR2 sequences are SEHNR and FQNEAQ (reference sequence). The CDR3 DNA sequence: TGTGCCAGCAGCTTAAGGGGGCTGAGCTCTGGAAACACCATATATTTT. This translates into CASSLRGLSSGNTIYF.

The chain combines TRBV28 with TRBJ1-2, with TRBD1 matching 8 bases. Germline CDR1 reads MDHEN; CDR2 reads SYDVKM. The CDR3 length is 14 residues. The trim removed 5 bases at V and 6 bases at J, leaving 8 bases unmatched. CDR3 nucleotides: TGTGCCAGCAGTCCGGGGGACAGGACTCATGGCTACACCTTC. Residues: CASSPGDRTHGYTF.

The chain links TRBV7-9 to TRBJ2-1; tentatively, D is TRBD2 (6 bases). V was cut by 5 bases and J by 10 bases, with 12 bases left in between. The CDR3 totals 12 residues. Per germline, CDR1 SEHNR and CDR2 FQNEAQ (reference sequence). CDR3 in DNA: TGTGCCAGCAGCATGGACTATCGGGAGCAGTTCTTC. Translated: CASSMDYREQFF.

The V and J genes are TRBV11-3 and TRBJ2-2; possibly TRBD1 for D (8 bases). The CDR3 has 18 amino acids. V was pared by 4 bases and J by 5 bases, with 23 bases between. CDR1 SGHNT and CDR2 YENEEA come from the germline V gene. CDR3 sequence (DNA): TGTGCCAGCAGCTCCCCAGACGGACAGGGAGGGGGGACCGGGGAGCTGTTTTTT. Translated, it gives CASSSPDGQGGGTGELFF.

V usage is TRBV27 and J usage is TRBJ1-2; perhaps TRBD1 as D (6 bases). Trimming shortened V by 4 bases and J by 5 bases, and 17 bases separated the two germline ends. Germline CDR1 is MNHEY and CDR2 is SMNVEV (reference sequence). The CDR3 has 15 residues. The CDR3 sequence: CASSWGTGSGYGYTF. For the CDR3, the DNA is TGTGCCAGCAGTTGGGGAACAGGGTCGGGGTATGGCTACACCTTC.

The V and J genes are TRBV11-2 and TRBJ2-7; D might be TRBD1 (6 bases). The CDR3 covers 13 residues. Looked up from germline, CDR1 is SGHAT and CDR2 is FQNNGV. Deletions cut 4 bases from V and 6 bases from J, with 13 bases between. CDR3 sequence (DNA): TGTGCCAGCAGCTCGGGGACAAGACTCGAGCAGTACTTC. It translates to CASSSGTRLEQYF.

Only one count was recorded for this clone. J is TRBJ1-2 and V is TRBV9; 7 bases align to TRBD1. V shed 2 bases and J 4 bases; nucleotides not matched to a gene: 5. CDR3 length: 14 amino acids. Per germline, CDR1 SGDLS and CDR2 YYNGEE. Here the CDR3 reads CASSVSGQVYGYTF. The CDR3 DNA follows: TGTGCCAGCAGCGTCAGTGGACAGGTCTATGGCTACACCTTC.

V usage is TRBV6-5 and J usage is TRBJ2-7; TRBD1 matches 8 bases. The CDR3 is 15 amino acids. The V gene's germline CDR1 is MNHEY and CDR2 SVGAGI. After removal of 0 bases from V and 3 bases from J, the junction contained 4 bases not matched to a gene. The CDR3: CASSYSGTGNYEQYV. DNA for the CDR3: TGTGCCAGCAGTTACTCCGGGACAGGTAACTACGAGCAGTACGTC.

This chain joins TRBV29-1 and TRBJ2-1; a possible D gene is TRBD2 (6 bases). Germline V gives CDR1 SQVTM, CDR2 ANQGSEA. The CDR3 has 13 residues. V lost 3 bases and J lost 2, with 8 bases in between. The CDR3 here is CSVDSGTYNEQFF. The CDR3 coding sequence is TGCAGCGTTGATAGCGGAACCTACAATGAGCAGTTCTTC.

Only a few counts were recorded for this clone. The chain is built from TRBV4-1 and TRBJ1-1, with D perhaps matching TRBD1 (5 bases). This CDR3 is built from 15 residues. Germline CDR1 reads MGHRA; CDR2 reads YSYEKL. Between the trimmed V and J ends, which lost 0 bases and 6 bases, there was a span of 14 bases. In DNA form, the CDR3 reads TGCGCCAGCAGCCAAGACGAAGCGTGGGGGGCTGAAGCTTTCTTT. Translating it yields CASSQDEAWGAEAFF.

This chain uses TRBV4-2 with TRBJ2-1; 8 nucleotides line up with TRBD2. V gave up 1 base and J gave up 4 bases; unmatched junction bases: 9. CDR1 is LGHNA and CDR2 is YNFKEQ in the germline V gene. The CDR3 loop spans 17 amino acids. The CDR3 here is CASSQGPGTRAYNEQFF. The CDR3 DNA is TGTGCCAGCAGCCAAGGGCCCGGGACTAGAGCATACAATGAGCAGTTCTTC.

This rearrangement joins TRBV12-5 to TRBJ1-5; no clear D gene. Between the trimmed V and J ends, which lost 6 bases and 9 bases, there was a span of 15 bases. The germline V gene has CDR1 LGHNT and CDR2 FRNRAP. The CDR3 totals 13 residues. CDR3: CASGPSAAAPQHF. The CDR3 region has the DNA TGTGCTAGTGGCCCCTCCGCGGCGGCGCCCCAGCATTTT.

This chain uses TRBV5-1 with TRBJ2-6; 9 bases line up with TRBD1. V shed 7 bases and J 0 bases; nucleotides not matched to a gene: 8. Germline CDR1 and CDR2: SGHRS and YFSETQ. The CDR3 runs to 17 residues. Here the CDR3 DNA reads TGCGCCAGCGGGGACAGGGCCCCTAGCTCTGGGGCCAACGTCCTGACTTTC. This encodes CASGDRAPSSGANVLTF.